The 23 T cell receptor beta chains in this list originate from one sample, sequenced in a study of T cells in Graves' hyperthyroidism and ophthalmopathy. RNA transcripts were the template for amplifying TCR beta CDR3 regions. Using the HTBI primer set, a first-round RT-PCR was run on the TCR CDR3. TCRdb itself ran the multiplex PCR reads through MiXCR, one entry per CDR3 protein. This table holds 400,000 to 450,000 distinct CDR3 sequences, roughly 14% found once. Source material: blood. Receptors were obtained from a young man with Graves' ophthalmopathy.

This clonotype was detected ten times or more. This chain connects TRBV3-1 to TRBJ1-1, with 7 bases that match TRBD1. V was clipped by 0 bases and J by 9 bases; unmatched bases: 7. The CDR3 loop spans 14 amino acids. Germline V gives CDR1 LGHDT, CDR2 YNNKEL (reference sequence). In DNA, the CDR3 is TGTGCCAGCAGCCAAGATGATTTGGGACAGAAAGCTTTCTTT. Residues: CASSQDDLGQKAFF.

This clonotype was recorded a few times. The chain joins TRBV24-1 to TRBJ2-6; D possibly corresponds to TRBD2 (5 bases). The germline V and J ends were trimmed by 9 bases and 0 bases, with 8 bases remaining between them. The CDR3 consists of 14 residues. CDR1 is KGHDR, CDR2 SFDVKD, per germline. CDR3 region: CATRGNSGANVLTF. The CDR3 nucleotides are TGTGCCACCCGGGGTAACTCTGGGGCCAACGTCCTGACTTTC.

This clonotype came up many times. This chain uses TRBV14 with TRBJ2-5; tentatively, D is TRBD1 or TRBD2 (6 bases each). This CDR3 is built from 18 residues. Trimming took 0 bases from V and 5 from J, leaving 22 bases between them. CDR1 is SGHDN and CDR2 is FVKESK in the germline V gene. The CDR3 sequence: CASSQDDTGTFWKETQYF. The CDR3 nucleotides read TGTGCCAGCAGCCAAGACGATACAGGGACTTTTTGGAAGGAGACCCAGTACTTC. The whole variable domain, remainder taken from reference TRBV14 and TRBJ2-5, is EAGVTQFPSHSVIEKGQTVTLRCDPISGHDNLYWYRRVMGKEIKFLLHFVKESKQDESGMPNNRFLAERTGGTYSTLKVQPAELEDSGVYFCASSQDDTGTFWKETQYFGPGTRLLVL.

This clonotype showed up just once. A read error may be the cause here, since a much bigger clone is one base away. V is TRBV5-1 and J is TRBJ2-5; 13 positions match TRBD2. The CDR3 covers 15 residues. J gave up 5 bases and V 5 bases, and 6 bases lay outside the gene matches. CDR1 and CDR2 from the germline V gene are SGHRS and YFSETQ. The CDR3 spells CASRGLAGVQETQYF. The CDR3 DNA sequence: TGCGCCAGCAGAGGACTAGCGGGAGTTCAGGAGACCCAGTACTTC.

This clonotype has ten or more counts. The genes are TRBV20-1 and TRBJ2-3; 7 nucleotides agree with TRBD2. Trimming removed 4 bases from V and 0 bases from J; junction bases left unmatched: 7. The CDR3 length is 15 residues. Looked up from germline, CDR1 is DFQATT and CDR2 is SNEGSKA (reference sequence). The CDR3 sequence is CSANAPGGSTDTQYF. Here the CDR3 DNA reads TGCAGTGCTAATGCCCCGGGGGGTAGCACAGATACGCAGTATTTT.

This clonotype was counted ten times or more. This rearrangement joins TRBV30 to TRBJ1-6; D is undetermined. The CDR3 length is 13 residues. The germline CDR1 and CDR2 sequences are GTSNPN and SVGIG (reference sequence). The germline V and J ends were trimmed by 5 bases and 2 bases, with 7 bases remaining between them. The CDR3 is CAWGRTYNSPLHF. The CDR3 DNA follows: TGTGCCTGGGGACGGACCTATAATTCACCCCTCCACTTT.

This clonotype appeared once. Possible read error: a much larger clone is one base away. CDR3 DNA sequence: TGCAGCGTTGGGGGACTAGCGGGAGACAATGAGCGGTTCTTC. As protein: CSVGGLAGDNERFF. This rearrangement joins TRBV29-1 to TRBJ2-1, with 14 nucleotides matching TRBD2. CDR1 is SQVTM and CDR2 is ANQGSEA in the germline V gene. The CDR3 has 14 residues.

Concerning this clonotype: It may be a read error: a sequence one base away is much more abundant. The genes are TRBV6-9 and TRBJ2-2, with 9 bases aligning to TRBD1. The CDR3 spans 17 residues. Germline CDR1 reads MNHGY; CDR2 reads SVAAGI. CDR3 loop: CASSYPTGGTNTWELFF. In DNA form, the CDR3 reads TGTGCCAGCAGTTACCCTACAGGGGGCACGAACACCTGGGAGCTGTTTTTT.

This clonotype was counted between two and nine times. V gene TRBV19 combines with J gene TRBJ2-5; 11 bases are shared with TRBD2. The CDR3 has 15 amino acids. Germline V gene sequence: CDR1 LNHDA, CDR2 SQIVND (reference sequence). The V and J ends lost 6 bases and 5 bases, in that order; junction bases with no gene match: 8. The DNA for the CDR3 is TGTGCCAGTAGCTCCCGACTAGCGGGGTCGGAGACCCAGTACTTC. Protein product: CASSSRLAGSETQYF.

This clonotype was seen many times. The chain uses TRBV12-3 or TRBV12-4 and TRBJ2-6; D call uncertain. CDR3 length: 14 amino acids. Trimming stripped 2 bases from V and 2 bases from J, with 4 bases between. The CDR3 reads CASSLFAGANVLTF. The CDR3 DNA sequence: TGTGCCAGCAGTTTATTCGCTGGGGCCAACGTCCTGACTTTC.

Comments on this clonotype: This may stem from a read error, because a much larger clone lies one nucleotide away. This chain links TRBV6-1 with TRBJ2-1, with D unresolved. Looked up from germline, CDR1 is MNHNS and CDR2 is SASEGT. The CDR3 extends over 15 amino acids. V lost 2 bases and J lost 0, with 8 bases in between. DNA for the CDR3: TGTGCCAGCAGTGAATCGGTGGCCTCCTACAATGAGCAGTTCTTC. Translated: CASSESVASYNEQFF.

The CDR3: CASRQGQEYYEQYF. In nucleotides, the CDR3 is TGCGCCAGCAGACAAGGACAGGAGTACTACGAGCAGTACTTC. The chain is built from TRBV5-1 and TRBJ2-7; 7 bases are a match to TRBD1. Per germline, CDR1 SGHRS and CDR2 YFSETQ. Trimming at V came to 5 bases and at J to 3 bases, leaving 8 bases not matched to a gene. The CDR3 sequence is 14 residues long. The full variable domain, completed using reference TRBV5-1 and TRBJ2-7, is KAGVTQTPRYLIKTRGQQVTLSCSPISGHRSVSWYQQTPGQGLQFLFEYFSETQRNKGNFPGRFSGRQFSNSRSEMNVSTLELGDSALYLCASRQGQEYYEQYFGPGTRLTVT.

Concerning this clonotype itself: A much larger clone lies a single base off, so this may be a read error. The J gene is TRBJ2-1, the V gene TRBV7-3, with a weak D call TRBD2 (5 bases). The CDR3 covers 15 residues. The germline CDR1 and CDR2 sequences are SGHTA and FQGTGA. Here the CDR3 reads CASSLTWTGTNGQFF. The CDR3 DNA follows: TGTGCCAGCAGCTTAACATGGACTGGAACAAATGGGCAGTTCTTC.

This clonotype was found many times. This chain links TRBV9 with TRBJ2-7; 10 bases line up with TRBD2. With 3 bases clipped from V and 4 bases from J, the junction kept 10 bases outside the gene matches. Germline V gene data show CDR1 as SGDLS and CDR2 as YYNGEE. The CDR3 has 16 residues. CDR3 sequence reads: CASSANVGTSAYEQYF. The CDR3 DNA is TGTGCCAGCAGCGCGAACGTCGGGACTAGCGCTTACGAGCAGTACTTC.

In its sample, this clonotype was seen a few times. The rearrangement joins TRBV5-1 to TRBJ1-6; D gene unclear. The CDR3 has 15 residues. V was shortened by 4 bases and J by 8 bases, with 16 bases between the two germline ends. The germline gives CDR1 SGHRS, CDR2 YFSETQ. The CDR3 DNA reads TGCGCCAGCAGCCGGAATCGGGTCCCGGATTCACCCCTCCACTTT. It yields the protein CASSRNRVPDSPLHF.

This clonotype was counted at least ten times. The chain couples TRBV20-1 to TRBJ1-2; TRBD1 is a possible D gene (5 bases). Germline-derived CDR1 and CDR2 are DFQATT and SNEGSKA (reference sequence). The CDR3 runs to 12 residues. V gave up 4 bases and J gave up 2 bases, with 8 bases separating them. Here the CDR3 reads CSANRLNYGYTF. The DNA of the CDR3 is TGCAGTGCTAACAGGCTAAACTATGGCTACACCTTC.

This clonotype occurred many times. This rearrangement joins TRBV20-1 to TRBJ2-1, with D possibly TRBD2 on 6 matching bases. Germline V gives CDR1 DFQATT, CDR2 SNEGSKA (reference sequence). V lost 5 bases and J 6 bases, leaving 20 bases between the germline ends. CDR3 length: 15 amino acids. The CDR3 sequence: CSAPYGGSALNEQFF. CDR3 sequence (DNA): TGCAGTGCTCCCTACGGGGGTAGCGCCCTCAATGAGCAGTTCTTC.

This clonotype was seen many times. V and J are TRBV13 and TRBJ1-1, with 7 bases matching TRBD1. Germline V lookup: CDR1 PRHDT, CDR2 FYEKMQ (reference sequence). CDR3 size: 16 residues. V dropped 4 bases and J dropped 4; count of bases not matched to a gene: 12. The CDR3 region is CASSSGTAAMSTEAFF. CDR3 DNA: TGTGCCAGCAGCTCCGGGACAGCGGCGATGAGCACTGAAGCTTTCTTT.

This clonotype was picked up many times. V and J are TRBV3-1 and TRBJ2-2; D is perhaps TRBD2 (6 bases). The CDR3 totals 13 residues. Between the trimmed V and J ends, which lost 4 bases and 7 bases, there was a span of 10 bases. Germline V gives CDR1 LGHDT, CDR2 YNNKEL (reference sequence). CDR3 protein: CASSPRGSGELFF. In DNA form, the CDR3 reads TGTGCCAGCAGCCCCCGGGGGAGCGGGGAGCTGTTTTTT.

This clonotype was seen many times. The V and J genes are TRBV19 and TRBJ2-1; the D gene is possibly TRBD2 (6 bases). The germline V gene encodes CDR1 LNHDA and CDR2 SQIVND (reference sequence). The CDR3 is made up of 16 amino acids. The V and J ends lost 6 bases and 2 bases respectively, with 17 bases between them. CDR3 loop: CASSQGWRVTYNEQFF. The DNA for the CDR3 is TGTGCCAGTAGCCAGGGATGGAGGGTAACCTACAATGAGCAGTTCTTC.

On this clonotype itself: A read error is possible here, since a much larger clone lies one base away. This chain links TRBV3-1 with TRBJ2-1; D is uncertain. Near its end, the DNA agrees better with TRBJ2-7, so the J call may be wrong. The CDR3 is 12 amino acids. The V gene's germline CDR1 is LGHDT and CDR2 YNNKEL (reference sequence). The CDR3 loop is CASSQQNNEQYF. CDR3 DNA sequence: TGTGCCAGCAGCCAACAGAACAATGAGCAGTACTTC.

This clonotype was counted many times. This rearrangement joins TRBV27 to TRBJ1-4, with 8 bases lining up with TRBD1. Germline assignment: CDR1 MNHEY and CDR2 SMNVEV (reference sequence). After removal of 6 bases from V and 5 bases from J, the junction contained 5 bases not matched to a gene. This CDR3 contains 14 residues. The CDR3 spells CASSSTGVNEKLFF. The DNA of the CDR3 is TGTGCCAGCAGCTCGACAGGGGTAAATGAAAAACTGTTTTTT.

This chain's CDR3 is CATGTASGNTIYF. The DNA of the CDR3 is TGTGCCACCGGCACAGCCTCTGGAAACACCATATATTTT. The chain recombines TRBV15 with TRBJ1-3; D unresolved. CDR3 length: 13 residues. Germline CDR1 is LNHNV and CDR2 is YYDKDF (reference sequence). Trimming left V 8 bases short and J 0 bases short, with 8 bases between.